The T cell receptor beta chain described here comes from a study of T-cell memory formation after mild COVID-19. Study background: Each donor largely had its own TCR clusters.

Germline V gene data show CDR1 as SEHNR and CDR2 as FQNEAQ (reference sequence). Trimming shortened V by 4 bases and J by 5 bases, and 12 bases separated the two germline ends. CDR3 size: 14 residues. It was 5'RACE with constant-segment primers that produced the TCR alpha and TCR beta cDNA libraries, which carried sample barcodes and UMIs. TCRdb analysed the 5' RACE reads with MiXCR anew, one entry per CDR3 protein. In the table there are some 340,000 distinct CDR3 sequences, 10% to 15% of which are singletons. This chain connects TRBV7-9 to TRBJ2-1; D perhaps matches TRBD1 (6 bases). The sequenced material came from PBMCs or a T cell subset sorted from them (not recorded which). The source of this sequence is a man between 18 and 35 years old who had mild COVID-19 (a few samples of this study predate the infection). Cell type and time point are not known. CDR3 in amino acids: CASSSGHPNNEQFF. DNA of the CDR3: TGTGCCAGCAGCTCGGGACACCCAAACAATGAGCAGTTCTTC.